The rows below give T cell receptor beta chains drawn from one sample of a study of T cells in Graves' hyperthyroidism and ophthalmopathy. One entry per CDR3 protein results from TCRdb running MiXCR on the multiplex PCR reads. The sample has about 380,000 distinct CDR3 sequences, about 15% seen once. The sample taken for sequencing was blood. These receptors originate from a woman aged 60-75 years with Graves' hyperthyroidism. CDR3s include the opening cysteine and the closing phenylalanine or tryptophan. D genes are given only for firm matches. Size values are once, few and many counts, or a class for expanded clones, and some rows have none.

clone size	J gene	D gene	V gene	CDR3 protein	CDR3 DNA
many	TRBJ1-2	NA	TRBV15	CATSSEHRSSGYTF	TGTGCCACCAGCAGCGAACATCGAAGTTCTGGCTACACCTTC
many	TRBJ2-7	NA	TRBV5-1	CASSLAAGAYEQYF	TGCGCCAGCAGCTTGGCGGCTGGCGCCTACGAGCAGTACTTC
NA	TRBJ2-7	NA	TRBV19	CASSIEGGPTYEQYF	TGTGCCAGTAGTATAGAAGGGGGACCAACCTACGAGCAGTACTTC
NA	TRBJ1-2	NA	TRBV6-1	CASKPPGQLVYTF	TGTGCCAGCAAACCGCCAGGGCAATTAGTCTACACCTTC
many	TRBJ2-7	NA	TRBV28	CASSFEGVRSYEQYF	TGTGCCAGCAGTTTTGAAGGGGTACGAAGCTACGAGCAGTACTTC
few	TRBJ1-5	NA	TRBV29-1	CSVVFGAGGQPQHF	TGCAGCGTTGTCTTCGGGGCGGGCGGTCAGCCCCAGCATTTT
many	TRBJ2-1	NA	TRBV19	CASSIFPGGNEQFF	TGTGCCAGTAGTATTTTCCCCGGGGGCAATGAGCAGTTCTTC
NA	TRBJ2-5	NA	TRBV28	CASTWGWKETQYF	TGTGCCAGCACCTGGGGCTGGAAAGAGACCCAGTACTTC
many	TRBJ2-7	TRBD2	TRBV10-3	CAISGELAASYEQYF	TGTGCCATCAGTGGGGAACTAGCGGCATCCTACGAGCAGTACTTC
many	TRBJ2-3	NA	TRBV20-1	CSARVPFGGTDTQYF	TGCAGTGCTAGAGTCCCCTTCGGGGGCACAGATACGCAGTATTTT
NA	TRBJ2-7	TRBD2	TRBV7-3	CASSLMARRGAGVNEQYF	TGTGCCAGCAGCTTAATGGCCCGCCGCGGAGCGGGAGTCAACGAGCAGTACTTC
NA	TRBJ2-2	TRBD1	TRBV5-4	CASSRDRGDTGELFF	TGTGCCAGCAGCCGGGACAGGGGCGACACCGGGGAGCTGTTTTTT
many	TRBJ2-1	TRBD2	TRBV3-1	CASSQGLAGVREQFF	TGTGCCAGCAGCCAGGGACTAGCGGGAGTGCGAGAGCAGTTCTTC
many	TRBJ2-7	NA	TRBV3-1	CASSQGGTSYEQYF	TGTGCCAGCAGCCAAGGGGGGACCTCCTACGAGCAGTACTTC
NA	TRBJ1-1	TRBD1	TRBV7-9	CASNSDGQGPEAFF	TGTGCCAGCAACTCAGACGGACAGGGGCCTGAAGCTTTCTTT
few	TRBJ1-2	TRBD1	TRBV5-6	CASSLVGQGAGYGYTF	TGTGCCAGCAGCTTGGTTGGGCAGGGGGCCGGCTATGGCTACACCTTC
NA	TRBJ2-5	TRBD1	TRBV5-6	CASSPLGAPGQGGQETQYF	TGTGCCAGCAGCCCTTTGGGGGCGCCGGGACAGGGGGGCCAAGAGACCCAGTACTTC
NA	TRBJ2-7	TRBD1	TRBV3-1	CASSQDPRDRSYYEQYF	TGTGCCAGCAGCCAAGATCCCCGGGACAGATCTTACTACGAGCAGTACTTC
NA	TRBJ1-2	TRBD1	TRBV19	CASSIVAGGNYGYTF	TGTGCCAGTAGTATAGTGGCAGGGGGCAACTATGGCTACACCTTC
few	TRBJ1-5	NA	TRBV7-3	CASSLGGLVVGRGNQPQHF	TGTGCCAGCAGCTTAGGGGGACTAGTTGTCGGTCGGGGCAATCAGCCCCAGCATTTT
NA	TRBJ2-1	TRBD2	TRBV12-3/TRBV12-4	CASSFPSGNNEQFF	TGTGCCAGCAGTTTTCCTAGCGGAAACAATGAGCAGTTCTTC
NA	TRBJ2-7	NA	TRBV7-4	CASTLAEGQSSYEQYF	TGTGCCAGCACCCTCGCGGAGGGGCAGAGCTCCTACGAGCAGTACTTC
NA	TRBJ2-5	NA	TRBV5-1	CASSLAVQETQYF	TGCGCCAGCAGCTTGGCCGTTCAAGAGACCCAGTACTTC
few	TRBJ2-7	NA	TRBV5-1	CASSLARDEQYF	TGCGCCAGCAGCTTGGCCCGGGACGAGCAGTACTTC
many	TRBJ2-5	NA	TRBV28	CASSLGAYQETQYF	TGTGCCAGCAGTTTGGGCGCATACCAAGAGACCCAGTACTTC
few	TRBJ2-1	TRBD1	TRBV5-1	CASSLEGRGTGVPPRYNEQFF	TGCGCCAGCAGCTTGGAGGGTCGAGGGACAGGGGTGCCACCGCGCTACAATGAGCAGTTCTTC
many	TRBJ2-3	NA	TRBV6-1	CASRTVGGGLDTQYF	TGTGCCAGCAGAACCGTAGGCGGTGGGCTAGATACGCAGTATTTT
many	TRBJ2-5	NA	TRBV11-2	CASSLVPTQETQYF	TGTGCCAGCAGCTTAGTTCCCACCCAGGAGACCCAGTACTTC
many	TRBJ2-3	TRBD2	TRBV20-1	CSASRLAGGDADTQYF	TGCAGTGCTAGCCGACTAGCGGGGGGGGATGCAGATACGCAGTATTTT
many	TRBJ2-4	NA	TRBV28	CASGWDADKNIQCF	TGTGCCAGCGGGTGGGACGCAGACAAAAACATTCAGTGCTTC
many	TRBJ2-1	NA	TRBV18	CASSHYLSEQFF	TGTGCCAGCTCACACTATCTATCTGAGCAGTTCTTC